This entry describes one T cell receptor beta chain. Its antigen is unidentified. This sample is drawn from a study of CD8+ T cells in alopecia areata. Points from the study as a whole: The study found TCR sharing across patients less clear than in mice, possibly for HLA reasons.

PBMCs yielded sorted CD4+ and CD8+ T cells. RNA extraction and reverse transcription yielded cDNA as sequencing template. Clones were sequenced by immunoSEQ multiplex PCR, and TCRdb holds only the in-frame ones, with some missing. The sample shows fewer than 110,000 clones, 55% of them seen only once. This TCR derives from a human donor in good health. The source material was CD4+ T cells sorted from blood.

The CDR3 sequence is CASSAGQGNSPLHF. In DNA form, the CDR3 reads TGTGCCAGCAGTGCGGGACAGGGGAATTCACCCCTCCACTTT. The chain recombines TRBV2 with TRBJ1-6; 10 bases fit TRBD1. V trimming: 4 bases; J trimming: 7 bases; junction bases outside the gene matches: 1. The V gene's germline CDR1 is SNHLY and CDR2 FYNNEI. The CDR3 sequence is 14 residues long.